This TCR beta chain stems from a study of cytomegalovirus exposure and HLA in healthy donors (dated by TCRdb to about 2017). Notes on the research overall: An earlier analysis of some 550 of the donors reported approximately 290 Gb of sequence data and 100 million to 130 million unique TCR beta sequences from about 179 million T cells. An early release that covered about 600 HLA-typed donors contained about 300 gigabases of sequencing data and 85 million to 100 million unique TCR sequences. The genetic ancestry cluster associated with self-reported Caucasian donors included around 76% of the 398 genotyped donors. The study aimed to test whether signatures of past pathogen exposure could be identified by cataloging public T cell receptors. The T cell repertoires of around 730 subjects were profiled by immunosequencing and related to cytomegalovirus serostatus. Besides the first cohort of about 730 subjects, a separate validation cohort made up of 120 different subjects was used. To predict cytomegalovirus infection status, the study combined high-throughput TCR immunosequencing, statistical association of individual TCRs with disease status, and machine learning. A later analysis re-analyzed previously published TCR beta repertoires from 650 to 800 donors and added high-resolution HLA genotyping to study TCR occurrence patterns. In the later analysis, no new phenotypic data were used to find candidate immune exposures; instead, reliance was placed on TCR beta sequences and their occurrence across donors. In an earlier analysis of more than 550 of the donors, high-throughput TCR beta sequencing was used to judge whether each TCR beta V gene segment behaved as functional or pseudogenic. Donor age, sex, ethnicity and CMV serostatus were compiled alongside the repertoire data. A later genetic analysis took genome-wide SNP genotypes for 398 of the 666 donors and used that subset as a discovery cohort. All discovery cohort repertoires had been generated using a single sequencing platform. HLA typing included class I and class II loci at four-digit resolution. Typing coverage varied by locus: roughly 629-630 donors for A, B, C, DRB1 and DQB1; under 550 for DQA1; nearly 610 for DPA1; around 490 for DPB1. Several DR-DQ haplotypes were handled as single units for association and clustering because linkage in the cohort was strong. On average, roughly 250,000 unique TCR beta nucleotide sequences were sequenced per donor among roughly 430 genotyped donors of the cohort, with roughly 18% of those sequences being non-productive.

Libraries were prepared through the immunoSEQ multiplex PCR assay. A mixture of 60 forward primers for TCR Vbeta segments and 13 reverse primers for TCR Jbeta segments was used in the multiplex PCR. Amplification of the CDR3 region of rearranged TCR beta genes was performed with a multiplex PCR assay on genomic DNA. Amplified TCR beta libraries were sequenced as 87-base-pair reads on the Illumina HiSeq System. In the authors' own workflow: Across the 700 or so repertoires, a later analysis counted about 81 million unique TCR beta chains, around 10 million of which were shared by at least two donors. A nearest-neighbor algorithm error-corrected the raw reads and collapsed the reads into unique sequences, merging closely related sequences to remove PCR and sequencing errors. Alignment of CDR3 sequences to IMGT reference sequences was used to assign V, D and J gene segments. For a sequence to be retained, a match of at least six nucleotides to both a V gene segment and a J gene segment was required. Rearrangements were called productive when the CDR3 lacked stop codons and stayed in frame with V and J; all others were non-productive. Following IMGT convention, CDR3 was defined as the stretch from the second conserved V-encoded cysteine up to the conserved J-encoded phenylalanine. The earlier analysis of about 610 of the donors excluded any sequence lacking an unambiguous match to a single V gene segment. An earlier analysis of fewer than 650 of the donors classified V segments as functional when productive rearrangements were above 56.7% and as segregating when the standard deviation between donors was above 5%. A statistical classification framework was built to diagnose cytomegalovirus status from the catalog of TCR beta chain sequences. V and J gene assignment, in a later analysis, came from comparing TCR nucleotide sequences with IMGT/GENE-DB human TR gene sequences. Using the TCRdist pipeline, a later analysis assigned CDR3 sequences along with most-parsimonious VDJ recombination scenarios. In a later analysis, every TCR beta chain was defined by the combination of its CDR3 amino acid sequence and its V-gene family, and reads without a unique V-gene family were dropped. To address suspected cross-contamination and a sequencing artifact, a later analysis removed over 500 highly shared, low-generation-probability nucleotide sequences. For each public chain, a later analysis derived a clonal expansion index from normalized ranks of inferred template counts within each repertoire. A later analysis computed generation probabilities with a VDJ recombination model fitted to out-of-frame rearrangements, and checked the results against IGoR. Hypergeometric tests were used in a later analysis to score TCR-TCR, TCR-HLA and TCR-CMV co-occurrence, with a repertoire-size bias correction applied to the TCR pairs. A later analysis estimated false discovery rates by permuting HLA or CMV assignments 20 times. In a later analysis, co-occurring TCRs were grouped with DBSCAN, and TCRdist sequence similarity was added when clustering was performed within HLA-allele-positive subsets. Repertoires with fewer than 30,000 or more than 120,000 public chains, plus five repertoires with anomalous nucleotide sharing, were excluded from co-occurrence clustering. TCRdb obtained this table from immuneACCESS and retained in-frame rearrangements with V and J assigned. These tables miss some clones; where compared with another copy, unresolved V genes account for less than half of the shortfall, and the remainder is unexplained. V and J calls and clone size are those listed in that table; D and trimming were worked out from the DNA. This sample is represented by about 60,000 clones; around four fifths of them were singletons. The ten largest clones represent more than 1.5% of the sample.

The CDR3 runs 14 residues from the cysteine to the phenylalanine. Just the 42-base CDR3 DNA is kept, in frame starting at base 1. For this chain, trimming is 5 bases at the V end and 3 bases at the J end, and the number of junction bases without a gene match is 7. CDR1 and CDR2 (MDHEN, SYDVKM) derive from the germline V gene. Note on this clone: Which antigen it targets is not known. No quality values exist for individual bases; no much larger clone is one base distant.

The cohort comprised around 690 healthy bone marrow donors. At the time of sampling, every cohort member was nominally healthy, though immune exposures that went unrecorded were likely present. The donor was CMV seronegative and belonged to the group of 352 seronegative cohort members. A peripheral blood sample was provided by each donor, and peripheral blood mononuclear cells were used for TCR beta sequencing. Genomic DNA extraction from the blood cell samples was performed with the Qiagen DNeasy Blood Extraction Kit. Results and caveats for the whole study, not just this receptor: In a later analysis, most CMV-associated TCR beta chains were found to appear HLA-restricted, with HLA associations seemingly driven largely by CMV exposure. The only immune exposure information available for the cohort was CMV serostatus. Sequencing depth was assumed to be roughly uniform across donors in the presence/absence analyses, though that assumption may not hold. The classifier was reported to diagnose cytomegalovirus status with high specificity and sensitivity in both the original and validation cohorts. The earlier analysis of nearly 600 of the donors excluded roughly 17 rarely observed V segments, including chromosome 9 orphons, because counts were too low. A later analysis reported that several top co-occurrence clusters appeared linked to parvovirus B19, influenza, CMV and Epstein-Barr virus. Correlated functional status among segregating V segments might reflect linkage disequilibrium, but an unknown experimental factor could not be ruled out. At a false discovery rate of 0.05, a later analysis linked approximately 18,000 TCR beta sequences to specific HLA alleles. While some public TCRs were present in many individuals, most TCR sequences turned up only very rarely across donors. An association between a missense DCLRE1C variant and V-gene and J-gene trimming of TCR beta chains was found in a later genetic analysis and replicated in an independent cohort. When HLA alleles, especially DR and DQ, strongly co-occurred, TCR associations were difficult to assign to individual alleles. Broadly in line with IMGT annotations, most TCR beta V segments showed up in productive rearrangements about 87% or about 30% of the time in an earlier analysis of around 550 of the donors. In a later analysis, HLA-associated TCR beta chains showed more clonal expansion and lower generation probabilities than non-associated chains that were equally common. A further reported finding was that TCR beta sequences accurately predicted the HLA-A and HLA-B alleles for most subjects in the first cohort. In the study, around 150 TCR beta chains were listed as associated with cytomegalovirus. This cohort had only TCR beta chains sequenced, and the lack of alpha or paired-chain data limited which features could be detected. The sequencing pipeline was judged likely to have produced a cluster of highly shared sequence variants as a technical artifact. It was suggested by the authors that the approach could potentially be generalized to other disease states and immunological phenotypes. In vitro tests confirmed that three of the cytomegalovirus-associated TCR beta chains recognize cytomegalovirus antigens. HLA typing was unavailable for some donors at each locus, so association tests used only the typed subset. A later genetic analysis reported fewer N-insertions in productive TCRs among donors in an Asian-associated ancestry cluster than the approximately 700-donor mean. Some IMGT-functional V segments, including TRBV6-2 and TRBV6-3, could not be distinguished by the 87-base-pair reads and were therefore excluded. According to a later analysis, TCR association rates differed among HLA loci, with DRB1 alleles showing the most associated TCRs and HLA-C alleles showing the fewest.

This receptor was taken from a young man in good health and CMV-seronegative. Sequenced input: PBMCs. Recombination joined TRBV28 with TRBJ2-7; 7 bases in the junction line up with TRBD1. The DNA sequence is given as TGTGCCAGCAGTCCAGGGACAGCCCTCTACGAGCAGTACTTC. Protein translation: CASSPGTALYEQYF.